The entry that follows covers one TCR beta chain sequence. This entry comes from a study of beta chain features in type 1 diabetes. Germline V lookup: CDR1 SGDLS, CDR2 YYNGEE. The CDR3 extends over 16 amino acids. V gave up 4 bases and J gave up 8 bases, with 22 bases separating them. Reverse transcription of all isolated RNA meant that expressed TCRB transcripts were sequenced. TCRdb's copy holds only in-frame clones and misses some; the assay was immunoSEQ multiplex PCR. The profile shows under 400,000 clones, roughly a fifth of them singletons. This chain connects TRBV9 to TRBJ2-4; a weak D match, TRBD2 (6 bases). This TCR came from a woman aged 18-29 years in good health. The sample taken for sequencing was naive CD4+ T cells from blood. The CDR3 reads CASSFGLSPSLDIQYF. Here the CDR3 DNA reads TGTGCCAGCAGCTTCGGACTAAGTCCCTCTTTGGACATTCAGTACTTC.